The clone carrying this TCR beta chain was counted many times. Time point defined: newly diagnosed GD, antithyroid drugs for less than 3 months. RNA extracted from PBMCs served as the sequencing template. It was by American Thyroid Association guidelines that Graves' disease was diagnosed. The CDR3 contains 14 residues. V lost 1 base, J lost 2 bases, and 9 bases lay in between. Germline V gene sequence: CDR1 SGHTA, CDR2 FQGNSA. The sample originates from a study of regulatory T cells in long-lasting Graves disease. Through Arm-PCR of CDR3 regions and iRepertoire HTBI primers, TCR beta libraries were built. Each CDR3 protein is one row after TCRdb ran MiXCR on the multiplex PCR reads. Of roughly 500,000 distinct CDR3 sequences listed, roughly 13% were seen once; the top ten hold roughly a tenth. In addition, the sample was reused for a study of T cells in Graves' hyperthyroidism and ophthalmopathy.

J is TRBJ2-7 and V is TRBV7-2; D is unresolved. The clonotype comes from a man aged 25 to 40 with Graves disease. This specimen consisted of peripheral blood mononuclear cells (PBMCs), obtained at new diagnosis, from a patient treated with antithyroid drugs. As DNA, the CDR3 is TGTGCCAGCAGCTTAGGGGCAGGACCCTACGAGCAGTACTTC. It yields the protein CASSLGAGPYEQYF. The full variable domain, in which reference TRBV7-2 and TRBJ2-7 provide the parts outside the CDR3, is GAGVSQSPSNKVTEKGKDVELRCDPISGHTALYWYRQSLGQGLEFLIYFQGNSAPDKSGLPSDRFSAERTGGSVSTLTIQRTQQEDSAVYLCASSLGAGPYEQYFGPGTRLTVT.